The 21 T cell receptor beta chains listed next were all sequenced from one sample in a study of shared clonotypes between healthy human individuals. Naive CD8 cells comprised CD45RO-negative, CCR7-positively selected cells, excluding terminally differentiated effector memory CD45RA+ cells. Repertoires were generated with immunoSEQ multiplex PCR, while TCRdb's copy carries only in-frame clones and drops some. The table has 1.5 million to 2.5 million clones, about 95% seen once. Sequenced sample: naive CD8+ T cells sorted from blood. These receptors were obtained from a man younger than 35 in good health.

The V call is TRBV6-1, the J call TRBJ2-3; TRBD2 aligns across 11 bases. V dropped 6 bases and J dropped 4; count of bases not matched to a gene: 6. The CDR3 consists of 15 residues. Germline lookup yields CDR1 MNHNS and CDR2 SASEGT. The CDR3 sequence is CASSPASGGPDTQYF. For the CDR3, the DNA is TGTGCCAGCAGCCCCGCTAGCGGGGGGCCAGATACGCAGTATTTT.

CDR3 bases: TGCGCCAGCAGCTGGACAGGAGGGAACTATGGCTACACCTTC. It specifies CASSWTGGNYGYTF. This chain uses TRBV5-1 with TRBJ1-2, with TRBD1 matching over 7 bases. The CDR3 is 14 amino acids. The V gene end was trimmed by 3 bases and the J gene end by 2 bases; junction bases not matched to a gene: 4. Germline-derived CDR1 and CDR2 are SGHRS and YFSETQ.

CDR3 sequence reads: CASSGWNRGVGEINYGYTF. The CDR3, as DNA: TGTGCCAGCAGTGGTTGGAACCGGGGCGTTGGCGAAATTAACTATGGCTACACCTTC. The chain employs TRBV9 and TRBJ1-2; D may be TRBD1 (5 bases). This CDR3 has 19 residues. V was clipped by 5 bases and J by 1 base, with 27 bases between them. Germline CDR1 is SGDLS and CDR2 is YYNGEE.

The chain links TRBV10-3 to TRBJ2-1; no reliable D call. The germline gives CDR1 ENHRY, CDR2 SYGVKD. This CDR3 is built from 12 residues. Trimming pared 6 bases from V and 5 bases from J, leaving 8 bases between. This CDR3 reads CAISDTNNEQFF. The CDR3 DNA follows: TGTGCCATCAGCGACACGAACAATGAGCAGTTCTTC.

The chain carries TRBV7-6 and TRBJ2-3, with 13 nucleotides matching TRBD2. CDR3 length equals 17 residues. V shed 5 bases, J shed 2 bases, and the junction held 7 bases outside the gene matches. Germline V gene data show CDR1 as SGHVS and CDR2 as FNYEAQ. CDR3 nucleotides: TGTGCCAGCAGCAACCCGGGACTAGCGGGAACCACAGATACGCAGTATTTT. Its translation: CASSNPGLAGTTDTQYF.

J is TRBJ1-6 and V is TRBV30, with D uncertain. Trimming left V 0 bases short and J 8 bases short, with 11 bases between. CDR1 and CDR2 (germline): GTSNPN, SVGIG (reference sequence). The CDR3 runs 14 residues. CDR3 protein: CAWSVTGFHSPLHF. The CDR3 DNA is TGTGCCTGGAGTGTAACGGGGTTTCATTCACCCCTCCACTTT.

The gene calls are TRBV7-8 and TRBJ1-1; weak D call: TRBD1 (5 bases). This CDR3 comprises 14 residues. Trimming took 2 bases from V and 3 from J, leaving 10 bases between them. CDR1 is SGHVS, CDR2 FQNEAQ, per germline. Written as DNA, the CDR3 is TGTGCCAGCAGCTTAAGACAGTCGGACACTGAAGCTTTCTTT. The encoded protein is CASSLRQSDTEAFF. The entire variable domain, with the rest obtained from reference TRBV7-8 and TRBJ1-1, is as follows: GAGVSQSPRYKVAKRGQDVALRCDPISGHVSLFWYQQALGQGPEFLTYFQNEAQLDKSGLPSDRFFAERPEGSVSTLKIQRTQQEDSAVYLCASSLRQSDTEAFFGQGTRLTVV.

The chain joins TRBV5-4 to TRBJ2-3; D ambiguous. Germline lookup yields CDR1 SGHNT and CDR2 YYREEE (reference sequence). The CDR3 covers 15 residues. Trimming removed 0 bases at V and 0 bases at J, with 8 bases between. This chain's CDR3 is CASSLGSPSTDTQYF. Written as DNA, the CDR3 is TGTGCCAGCAGCTTGGGCAGCCCCAGCACAGATACGCAGTATTTT.

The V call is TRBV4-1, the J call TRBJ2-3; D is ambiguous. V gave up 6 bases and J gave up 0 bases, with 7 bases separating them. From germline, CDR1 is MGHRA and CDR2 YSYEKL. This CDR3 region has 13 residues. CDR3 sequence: CASRGPSTDTQYF. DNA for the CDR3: TGCGCCAGCAGGGGCCCCAGCACAGATACGCAGTATTTT.

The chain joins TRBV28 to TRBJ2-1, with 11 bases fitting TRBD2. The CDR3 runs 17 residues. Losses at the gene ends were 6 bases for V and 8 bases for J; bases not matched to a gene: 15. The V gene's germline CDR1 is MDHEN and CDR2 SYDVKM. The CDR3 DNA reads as TGTGCCAGCAGCCTGACTAGCGGGACAGAAATCTTGGATGAGCAGTTCTTC. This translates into CASSLTSGTEILDEQFF.

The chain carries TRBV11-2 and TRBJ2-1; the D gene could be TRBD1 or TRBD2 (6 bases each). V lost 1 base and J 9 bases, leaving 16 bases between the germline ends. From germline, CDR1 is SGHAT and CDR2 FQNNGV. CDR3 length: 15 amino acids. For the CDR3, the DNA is TGTGCCAGCAGCTTAGCCCCGGAGGGGGGCGGTGAGCAGTTCTTC. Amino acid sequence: CASSLAPEGGGEQFF.

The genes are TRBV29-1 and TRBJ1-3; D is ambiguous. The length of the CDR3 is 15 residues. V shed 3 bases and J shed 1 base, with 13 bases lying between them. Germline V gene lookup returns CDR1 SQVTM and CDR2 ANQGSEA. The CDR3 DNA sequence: TGCAGCGTTGAGGACGCCTATGGATCTGGAAACACCATATATTTT. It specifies CSVEDAYGSGNTIYF.

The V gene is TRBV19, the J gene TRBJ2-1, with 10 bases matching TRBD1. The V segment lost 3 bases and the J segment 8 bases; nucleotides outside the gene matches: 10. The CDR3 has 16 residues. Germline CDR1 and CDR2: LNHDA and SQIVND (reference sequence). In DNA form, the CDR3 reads TGTGCCAGTAGTATCGGCCCGGGACAGGGGTTCGATGAGCAGTTCTTC. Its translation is CASSIGPGQGFDEQFF.

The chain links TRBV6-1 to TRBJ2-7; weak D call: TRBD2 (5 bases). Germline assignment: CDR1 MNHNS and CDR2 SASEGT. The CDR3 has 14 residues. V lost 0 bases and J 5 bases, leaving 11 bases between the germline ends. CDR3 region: CASSEATRSDEQYF. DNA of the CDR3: TGTGCCAGCAGTGAAGCTACTAGATCGGACGAGCAGTACTTC.

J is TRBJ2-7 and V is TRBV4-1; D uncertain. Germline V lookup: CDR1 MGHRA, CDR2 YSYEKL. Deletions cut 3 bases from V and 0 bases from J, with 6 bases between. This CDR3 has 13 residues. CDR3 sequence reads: CASSHSPSYEQYF. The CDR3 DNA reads TGCGCCAGCAGCCATTCTCCCTCCTACGAGCAGTACTTC.

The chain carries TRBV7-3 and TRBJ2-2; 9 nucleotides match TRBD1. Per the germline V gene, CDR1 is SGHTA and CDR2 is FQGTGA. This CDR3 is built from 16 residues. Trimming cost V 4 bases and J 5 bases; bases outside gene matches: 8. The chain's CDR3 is CASSWPGTGSTGELFF. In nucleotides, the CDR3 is TGTGCCAGCAGCTGGCCCGGGACAGGGAGTACCGGGGAGCTGTTTTTT.

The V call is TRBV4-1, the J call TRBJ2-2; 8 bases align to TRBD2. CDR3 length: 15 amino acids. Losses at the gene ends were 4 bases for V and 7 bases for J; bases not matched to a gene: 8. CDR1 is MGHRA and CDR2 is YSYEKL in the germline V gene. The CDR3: CASSPHGGAGGELFF. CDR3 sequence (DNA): TGCGCCAGCAGCCCCCACGGGGGGGCGGGCGGGGAGCTGTTTTTT.

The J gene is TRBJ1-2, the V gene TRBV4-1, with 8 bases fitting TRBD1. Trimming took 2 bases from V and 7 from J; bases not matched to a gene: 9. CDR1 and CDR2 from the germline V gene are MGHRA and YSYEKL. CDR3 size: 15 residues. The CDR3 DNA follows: TGCGCCAGCAGCCAAACCCGACAGGGGAGATTTGGCTACACCTTC. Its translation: CASSQTRQGRFGYTF.

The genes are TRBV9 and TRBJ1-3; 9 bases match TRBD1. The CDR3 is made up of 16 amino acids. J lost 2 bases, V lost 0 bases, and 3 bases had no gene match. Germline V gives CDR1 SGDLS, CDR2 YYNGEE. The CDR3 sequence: CASSVGGQGTGNTIYF. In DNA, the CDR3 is TGTGCCAGCAGCGTAGGGGGACAGGGAACTGGAAACACCATATATTTT.

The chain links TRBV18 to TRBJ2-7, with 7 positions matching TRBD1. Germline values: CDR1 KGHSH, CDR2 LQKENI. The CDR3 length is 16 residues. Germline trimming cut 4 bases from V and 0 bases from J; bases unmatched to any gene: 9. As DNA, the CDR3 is TGTGCCAGCTCACGTACCGGGACAGCGGACTCCTACGAGCAGTACTTC. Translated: CASSRTGTADSYEQYF.

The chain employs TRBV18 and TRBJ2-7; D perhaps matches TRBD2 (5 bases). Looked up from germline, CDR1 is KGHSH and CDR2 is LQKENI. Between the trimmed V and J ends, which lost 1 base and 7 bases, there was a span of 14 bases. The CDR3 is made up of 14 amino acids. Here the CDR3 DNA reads TGTGCCAGCTCACCACAGAGGGAATCACTTGAGCAGTACTTC. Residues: CASSPQRESLEQYF. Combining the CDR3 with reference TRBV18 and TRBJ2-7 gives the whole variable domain NAGVMQNPRHLVRRRGQEARLRCSPMKGHSHVYWYRQLPEEGLKFMVYLQKENIIDESGMPKERFSAEFPKEGPSILRIQQVVRGDSAAYFCASSPQRESLEQYFGPGTRLTVT.